These 8 T cell receptor beta chains originate from one sample sequenced in a study of blood T cell repertoires in COVID-19. TCRdb's table, derived via immunoSEQ multiplex PCR, lists solely in-frame clones and lacks some. Among about 95,000 clones listed, about 89% were seen once. The material sequenced was peripheral blood. Receptors were obtained from a woman in her 70s with acute or convalescent COVID-19.

This clone was counted a single time. V and J are TRBV18 and TRBJ2-3; TRBD2 matches 10 bases. This CDR3 region has 17 residues. Germline loops: CDR1 KGHSH, CDR2 LQKENI. V shed 0 bases and J 2 bases; nucleotides not matched to a gene: 5. The CDR3 sequence is CASSPPGTSVDTDTQYF. The CDR3 DNA reads TGTGCCAGCTCACCACCTGGGACTAGCGTTGACACAGATACGCAGTATTTT.

The chain is built from TRBV2 and TRBJ1-2; 9 bases fit TRBD1. CDR1 and CDR2 from the germline V gene are SNHLY and FYNNEI. The CDR3 has 17 amino acids. Trimming at V came to 5 bases and at J to 8 bases, leaving 18 bases not matched to a gene. The CDR3 reads CASSLKGQGPLPWGYTF. CDR3 in DNA: TGTGCCAGCAGTCTCAAAGGACAGGGGCCCTTACCGTGGGGCTACACCTTC.

The chain joins TRBV19 to TRBJ1-4; D remains ambiguous. Trimming took off 5 bases at V and 11 bases at J, with 18 bases between the two ends. This CDR3 has 14 amino acids. In germline, CDR1 is LNHDA, CDR2 SQIVND (reference sequence). The CDR3 region is CASSREGRTTKLFF. CDR3 DNA: TGTGCCAGTAGTCGGGAGGGCCGAACCACTAAACTGTTTTTT. Combining the CDR3 with reference TRBV19 and TRBJ1-4 gives the whole variable domain DGGITQSPKYLFRKEGQNVTLSCEQNLNHDAMYWYRQDPGQGLRLIYYSQIVNDFQKGDIAEGYSVSREKKESFPLTVTSAQKNPTAFYLCASSREGRTTKLFFGSGTQLSVL.

The V call is TRBV11-2, the J call TRBJ2-5, with TRBD2 matching 10 bases. CDR3 length: 17 amino acids. CDR1 SGHAT and CDR2 FQNNGV come from the germline V gene. The junction had 7 bases not matched to a gene; V was cut back by 2 bases and J by 1 base. The CDR3: CASSLYVTSGVQETQYF. In nucleotides, the CDR3 is TGTGCCAGCAGCTTATATGTAACTAGCGGGGTCCAAGAGACCCAGTACTTC. Variable domain in full (rest from reference TRBV11-2 and TRBJ2-5): EAGVAQSPRYKIIEKRQSVAFWCNPISGHATLYWYQQILGQGPKLLIQFQNNGVVDDSQLPKDRFSAERLKGVDSTLKIQPAKLEDSAVYLCASSLYVTSGVQETQYFGPGTRLLVL.

This chain joins TRBV19 and TRBJ1-6; weak D call: TRBD1 (6 bases). Germline V gene lookup returns CDR1 LNHDA and CDR2 SQIVND (reference sequence). The CDR3 covers 13 residues. The V gene lost 9 bases and the J gene lost 7 bases, with 13 bases spanning the gap. CDR3 sequence reads: CASTDRTNSPLHF. In DNA, the CDR3 is TGTGCCAGCACAGACAGGACGAATTCACCCCTCCACTTT.

The chain is built from TRBV19 and TRBJ2-2, with 8 bases identical to TRBD1. The V gene's germline CDR1 is LNHDA and CDR2 SQIVND (reference sequence). With V trimmed by 5 bases and J by 8 bases, 10 bases remained unmatched. The CDR3 loop spans 15 amino acids. The CDR3 region is CASSGQGPSVGELFF. Written as DNA, the CDR3 is TGTGCCAGTAGTGGACAGGGCCCTTCTGTAGGGGAGCTGTTTTTT.

The rearrangement links TRBV4-1 to TRBJ1-2; D gene uncertain. The CDR3 has 14 residues. Germline CDR1 MGHRA, CDR2 YSYEKL. V lost 1 base to trimming and J lost 4 bases, with 10 bases between them. CDR3 residues: CASSQASGFYGYTF. CDR3 bases: TGCGCCAGCAGCCAAGCGTCCGGGTTCTATGGCTACACCTTC.

The rearrangement uses TRBV30 and TRBJ1-6; 8 positions agree with TRBD1. Germline CDR1 and CDR2: GTSNPN and SVGIG (reference sequence). V was pared by 2 bases and J by 4 bases, with 13 bases of the junction left unmatched. The CDR3 runs 18 residues. The CDR3: CAWSQPGQVSGYNSPLHF. For the CDR3, the DNA is TGTGCCTGGAGTCAACCGGGACAGGTCTCAGGGTATAATTCACCCCTCCACTTT.